A single sample is the source of the 7 T cell receptor beta chains below, sequenced in a study of OX40 agonist ivuxolimab in advanced cancers. Clones were read by immunoSEQ multiplex PCR, and TCRdb kept only the in-frame ones, dropping some. The sample consists of about 60,000 clones, roughly 87% of them appearing once. Sequencing was performed on CD4+ or CD8+ T cells sorted from blood, taken in a trial of the OX40 agonist ivuxolimab. These TCRs come from an adult with an advanced solid tumor such as melanoma, head and neck, liver or kidney cancer.

The V call is TRBV7-8, the J call TRBJ1-4, with D tentatively TRBD1 (5 bases). Between the trimmed V and J ends, which lost 5 bases and 3 bases, there was a span of 16 bases. The germline V gene has CDR1 SGHVS and CDR2 FQNEAQ. The CDR3 loop spans 16 amino acids. CDR3 bases: TGTGCCAGCAGCACCGTAGGGGTCCGTTCTAATGAAAAACTGTTTTTT. Encoded protein: CASSTVGVRSNEKLFF. The full variable domain, rest sourced from reference TRBV7-8 and TRBJ1-4, is GAGVSQSPRYKVAKRGQDVALRCDPISGHVSLFWYQQALGQGPEFLTYFQNEAQLDKSGLPSDRFFAERPEGSVSTLKIQRTQQEDSAVYLCASSTVGVRSNEKLFFGSGTQLSVL.

This rearrangement joins TRBV28 to TRBJ1-1; no definite D call. Trimming shortened V by 3 bases and J by 3 bases, and 11 bases separated the two germline ends. CDR3 length: 14 amino acids. From germline, CDR1 is MDHEN and CDR2 SYDVKM. The CDR3 spells CASSLYDRDTEAFF. For the CDR3, the DNA is TGTGCCAGCAGTTTGTATGATAGGGACACTGAAGCTTTCTTT.

CDR3 sequence: CASNRQEGSSYNEQFF. In nucleotides, the CDR3 is TGTGCCAGCAACCGACAGGAGGGGAGCTCCTACAATGAGCAGTTCTTC. The rearrangement uses TRBV11-1 and TRBJ2-1, with D perhaps matching TRBD1 or TRBD2 (6 bases each). Germline lookup yields CDR1 SGHAT and CDR2 FQDESV (reference sequence). V lost 7 bases and J lost 0, with 16 bases in between. This CDR3 contains 16 residues.

V gene TRBV28 combines with J gene TRBJ1-1; a weak D match, TRBD1 (5 bases). The CDR3 consists of 12 residues. V shed 2 bases and J shed 8 bases, with 9 bases lying between them. Germline V gives CDR1 MDHEN, CDR2 SYDVKM. CDR3 in amino acids: CASSLLGEEAFF. The CDR3 nucleotides are TGTGCCAGCAGTTTACTAGGGGAGGAAGCTTTCTTT.

The chain employs TRBV25-1 and TRBJ2-3; D is ambiguous. V dropped 7 bases and J dropped 2 bases, with 25 bases sitting between them. Germline V gene data show CDR1 as MGHDK and CDR2 as SYGVNS. The CDR3 has 18 residues. CDR3 sequence: CASIPFVLTPYNTDTQYF. The CDR3 DNA reads TGTGCCAGCATCCCCTTCGTTCTCACCCCCTACAACACAGATACGCAGTATTTT.

V usage is TRBV7-4 and J usage is TRBJ1-1; D unresolved. This CDR3 region has 17 residues. V was clipped by 1 base and J by 0 bases, with 15 bases between them. CDR1 SGHVT and CDR2 SQSDAQ come from the germline V gene. The CDR3 sequence is CASSLGEPEYMNTEAFF. CDR3 coding DNA: TGTGCCAGCAGCTTAGGGGAGCCCGAATACATGAACACTGAAGCTTTCTTT.

The rearrangement uses TRBV27 and TRBJ2-1, with D possibly TRBD1 on 6 matching bases. Per germline, CDR1 MNHEY and CDR2 SMNVEV (reference sequence). The length of the CDR3 is 15 residues. Trimming shortened V by 3 bases and J by 0 bases, and 9 bases separated the two germline ends. The CDR3 loop reads CASSFSGVSYNEQFF. The DNA for the CDR3 is TGTGCCAGCAGTTTTTCAGGGGTCTCCTACAATGAGCAGTTCTTC.